Below are 16 T cell receptor beta chains sequenced from a single sample in a study of regulatory T cells in long-lasting Graves disease. Arm-PCR with iRepertoire HTBI primers amplified the CDR3 regions for these TCR beta libraries. TCRdb passed the multiplex PCR reads through MiXCR, listing each CDR3 protein once. Counted here are more than 400,000 distinct CDR3 sequences, 15% to 20% occurring once; the ten biggest clones make up 12%. Time point denoted: newly diagnosed GD, antithyroid drugs for less than 3 months. PBMCs provided the RNA from which the TCR library was made. These data also formed part of another study, on T cells in Graves' hyperthyroidism and ophthalmopathy.

Sequenced here: peripheral blood mononuclear cells (PBMCs), sampled at new diagnosis, from a patient treated with antithyroid drugs. The receptors shown here come from a man aged 35-49 years with Graves disease.

The gene calls are TRBV29-1 and TRBJ1-2; no definite D call. Germline lookup yields CDR1 SQVTM and CDR2 ANQGSEA. The length of the CDR3 is 11 residues. Trimming pared 6 bases from V and 2 bases from J, leaving 7 bases between. CDR3: CSVSVNYGYTF. CDR3 nucleotide sequence: TGCAGCGTCTCGGTCAACTATGGCTACACCTTC.

In this sample, this clonotype turned up a few times. The chain's CDR3 is CASTPEAPDTQYF. CDR3 in DNA: TGTGCCAGCACCCCAGAAGCGCCAGATACGCAGTATTTT. The chain couples TRBV12-3 or TRBV12-4 to TRBJ2-3; D gene ambiguous. Trimming took 7 bases from V and 4 from J, leaving 12 bases between them. The CDR3 sequence is 13 residues long.

This clonotype has ten or more counts. The J gene is TRBJ2-7, the V gene TRBV7-2, with D uncertain. CDR1 SGHTA and CDR2 FQGNSA come from the germline V gene. The CDR3 sequence is 13 residues long. Between the trimmed V and J ends, which lost 5 bases and 4 bases, there was a span of 12 bases. CDR3 nucleotide sequence: TGTGCCAGCAGCCCGACTTTGGGTTACGAGCAGTACTTC. This sequence encodes CASSPTLGYEQYF.

The chain couples TRBV15 to TRBJ2-3; D unresolved. Germline CDR1 reads LNHNV; CDR2 reads YYDKDF (reference sequence). V lost 1 base, J lost 3 bases, and 5 bases lay in between. This CDR3 comprises 13 residues. This CDR3 is CATSRGPTDTQYF. DNA for the CDR3: TGTGCCACCAGCAGAGGACCGACAGATACGCAGTATTTT.

Concerning this clonotype: This may arise from a read error, as a much more abundant clone is one base away. This chain connects TRBV12-3 or TRBV12-4 to TRBJ2-3; no clear D. This CDR3 spans 11 amino acids. The V end lost 6 bases, the J end lost 2 bases, and 3 bases lay between the germline ends. The CDR3 DNA is TGTGCCAGCAGGCACACAGATACGCAGTATTTT. It specifies CASRHTDTQYF.

This sequence joins TRBV9 and TRBJ2-1, with 10 bases matching TRBD1. The length of the CDR3 is 15 residues. V lost 6 bases, J lost 7 bases, and 10 bases stayed unmatched. CDR1 and CDR2 from the germline V gene are SGDLS and YYNGEE. CDR3 sequence reads: CASTPGTGAGNEQFF. The CDR3 DNA sequence: TGTGCCAGCACCCCCGGGACAGGGGCGGGGAATGAGCAGTTCTTC.

This clonotype came up a few times. The genes are TRBV5-1 and TRBJ2-7; TRBD1 might be the D (6 bases). Deletions cut 1 base from V and 0 bases from J, with 11 bases between. Germline CDR1 SGHRS, CDR2 YFSETQ. This CDR3 contains 15 residues. CDR3: CASSLNRVSSYEQYF. The CDR3 nucleotides read TGCGCCAGCAGCTTGAACAGGGTTAGCTCCTACGAGCAGTACTTC.

In this sample, this clonotype turned up a few times. The rearrangement uses TRBV7-9 and TRBJ1-5, with a possible D match to TRBD1 (5 bases). V was trimmed by 4 bases and J by 5 bases, leaving 21 bases between them. Germline CDR1 SEHNR, CDR2 FQNEAQ (reference sequence). The CDR3 has 17 residues. CDR3: CASSSGRDRPPYQPQHF. CDR3 nucleotides: TGTGCCAGCAGCTCCGGACGGGACCGACCACCTTATCAGCCCCAGCATTTT.

The chain recombines TRBV20-1 with TRBJ1-1, with 7 bases identical to TRBD1. The CDR3 runs to 15 residues. CDR1 DFQATT and CDR2 SNEGSKA come from the germline V gene (reference sequence). Trimming took 3 bases from V and 3 from J; bases not matched to a gene: 10. CDR3 region: CSARDPQGQDTEAFF. For the CDR3, the DNA is TGCAGTGCTAGGGATCCACAGGGGCAGGACACTGAAGCTTTCTTT.

In its sample, this clonotype was seen many times. J is TRBJ1-5 and V is TRBV28; no clear D. V lost 8 bases and J 5 bases, leaving 10 bases between the germline ends. CDR1 MDHEN and CDR2 SYDVKM come from the germline V gene. CDR3 length equals 12 residues. The CDR3 nucleotides read TGTGCCAGCTGGGATACGCATCAGCCCCAGCATTTT. Protein: CASWDTHQPQHF.

This clonotype was seen at least ten times. V gene TRBV6-9 combines with J gene TRBJ2-5; 7 bases agree with TRBD1. The CDR3 runs 13 residues. Germline V gene sequence: CDR1 MNHGY, CDR2 SVAAGI. With V trimmed by 3 bases and J by 7 bases, 5 bases remained unmatched. The CDR3 DNA sequence: TGTGCCAGCAGTTACACAGGGGAAGCGACCCAGTACTTC. Protein product: CASSYTGEATQYF.

To note about this clonotype: A read error is likely, as this CDR3 ends without the conserved phenylalanine or tryptophan. The V gene is TRBV2, the J gene TRBJ2-6; D unresolved. Between the trimmed V and J ends, which lost 7 bases and 5 bases, there was a span of 21 bases. The germline V gene has CDR1 SNHLY and CDR2 FYNNEI. CDR3 size: 17 residues. CDR3 DNA sequence: TGTGCCAGCACGGGTGGTTGGTTAGGTGCCCGGGCCAACGTCCTGACTTCC. Its translation: CASTGGWLGARANVLTS.

This clonotype was seen many times. V and J are TRBV30 and TRBJ2-1; D is possibly TRBD2 (7 bases). The germline gives CDR1 GTSNPN, CDR2 SVGIG (reference sequence). This CDR3 region has 13 residues. V was trimmed by 0 bases and J by 10 bases, leaving 13 bases between them. The CDR3 loop is CAWSVGGAGEQFF. CDR3 bases: TGTGCCTGGAGTGTAGGGGGAGCGGGGGAGCAGTTCTTC.

This clonotype appeared many times. V usage is TRBV11-3 and J usage is TRBJ1-5, with 12 positions matching TRBD1. The CDR3 runs 17 residues. V lost 5 bases to trimming and J lost 5 bases; unmatched junction nucleotides: 10. CDR1 SGHNT and CDR2 YENEEA come from the germline V gene. The chain's CDR3 is CASSEHGTGGDHQPQHF. DNA for the CDR3: TGTGCCAGCAGCGAACATGGGACAGGGGGCGATCATCAGCCCCAGCATTTT. Drawing the rest from reference TRBV11-3 and TRBJ1-5, the complete variable domain is EAGVVQSPRYKIIEKKQPVAFWCNPISGHNTLYWYLQNLGQGPELLIRYENEEAVDDSQLPKDRFSAERLKGVDSTLKIQPAELGDSAVYLCASSEHGTGGDHQPQHFGDGTRLSIL.

This clonotype appeared a few times. The chain carries TRBV29-1 and TRBJ2-7; TRBD1 matches 9 bases. The length of the CDR3 is 13 residues. V trimming: 4 bases; J trimming: 8 bases; junction bases outside the gene matches: 9. Germline V lookup: CDR1 SQVTM, CDR2 ANQGSEA. The DNA of the CDR3 is TGCAGCGTTGTCGGGACAGGGCCAGGCCAGCAGTACTTC. Translating gives CSVVGTGPGQQYF.

In its sample, this clonotype was seen many times. The V and J genes are TRBV20-1 and TRBJ2-7, with D perhaps TRBD1 (5 bases). This CDR3 contains 11 residues. V lost 3 bases and J lost 3, with 6 bases in between. CDR1 DFQATT and CDR2 SNEGSKA come from the germline V gene (reference sequence). CDR3 residues: CSASQGYEQYF. The CDR3 DNA follows: TGCAGTGCTAGTCAGGGCTACGAGCAGTACTTC.